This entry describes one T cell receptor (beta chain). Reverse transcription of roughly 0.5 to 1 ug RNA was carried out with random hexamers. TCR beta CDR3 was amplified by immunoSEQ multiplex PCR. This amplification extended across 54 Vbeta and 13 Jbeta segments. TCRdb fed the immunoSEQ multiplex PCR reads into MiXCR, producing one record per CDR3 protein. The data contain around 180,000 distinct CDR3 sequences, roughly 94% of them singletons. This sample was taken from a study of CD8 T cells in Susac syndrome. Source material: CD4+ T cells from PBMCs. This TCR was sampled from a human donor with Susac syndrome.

The CDR3 loop reads CASSPDRANQPQHF. CDR3 bases: TGTGCCAGCAGCCCCGACAGGGCCAATCAGCCCCAGCATTTT. V usage is TRBV7-2 and J usage is TRBJ1-5; 7 bases are a match to TRBD1. Germline-derived CDR1 and CDR2 are SGHTA and FQGNSA. With 5 bases clipped from V and 3 bases from J, the junction kept 4 bases outside the gene matches. The length of the CDR3 is 14 residues.